This TCR beta chain was recovered during a study of CD8 T cells in ankylosing spondylitis (dated by TCRdb to the late 2010s). Describing the broader study: T cell receptor beta repertoires were profiled in healthy donors and ankylosing spondylitis patients so that disease-linked TCR variants could be found. The full study cohort comprised about 23 ankylosing spondylitis patients and 110 or so healthy donors. Peripheral blood samples were taken, and synovial fluid was additionally collected from ankylosing spondylitis patients.

Overall study results and their limits: According to the report, matched synovial fluid samples from ankylosing spondylitis patients were significantly enriched for the disease-linked clones. Blood from ankylosing spondylitis patients appeared to be characterized by a TCR beta motif composed of under 10 highly homologous amino acid variants. Some motif variants had previously been reported in the synovial fluid and blood of reactive arthritis patients, which suggests shared mechanisms of disease initiation. A CD8+ phenotype was shown by the disease-linked clones, which were found at relatively low frequencies in peripheral blood.

The instrument was an Illumina HiSeq 2500. Quantitative 5'-RACE with molecular barcodes was used to prepare TCR beta libraries. In the source study's methods: Disease-linked TCR variants were identified with a new computational method built on a probabilistic model of VDJ rearrangement. TCRdb itself trimmed the public reads at Q25 with fastp, ran MiXCR and retained productive beta chains. Every entry covers one CDR3 protein and lists the most common genes and DNA from its rows. TCRdb, not the authors, supplied the V and J calls. This sample lists more than 600,000 distinct CDR3 sequences; around 17% were detected once. The ten largest account for under 20% of the sample. CDR1 and CDR2, per the germline V gene, are SGHDT and YYEEEE. The CDR3 contains 14 residues, cysteine and phenylalanine counted. Only CDR3 DNA is held: 42 bases, read in frame from base 1. Relative to germline, V is missing 3 bases and J is missing 10 bases, with 11 bases of the junction outside any gene match.

As for this clonotype: This receptor's antigen is unknown. The sample holds no much larger clone one base away, and base qualities are not on file.

The V gene is TRBV5-6 and the J gene is TRBJ1-1, and 8 bases in between align with TRBD1. Source material: blood, either unsorted or a sorted T cell fraction (not recorded which). This receptor was identified in a male donor with ankylosing spondylitis. The DNA sequence is TGTGCCAGCAGCTCTCTATCAGGGGGCGAAAGAGCTTTCTTT. This translates into CASSSLSGGERAFF.